The 31 T cell receptor beta chains below all came from one sample that was sequenced in a study of shared clonotypes between healthy human individuals. Libraries were prepared by immunoSEQ multiplex PCR; TCRdb keeps only in-frame clonotypes and omits some of them. Of under 2,500,000 clones in the sample, around 95% were seen once. Source material: naive CD4+ T cells sorted from blood. Subset here: CD45RA+ positively selected. All receptors derive from a man aged 18 to 30 in good health.

The chain uses TRBV10-3 and TRBJ2-7; D uncertain. V gave up 5 bases and J gave up 3 bases, with 14 bases separating them. This CDR3 spans 14 amino acids. The germline CDR1 and CDR2 sequences are ENHRY and SYGVKD. The CDR3 region has the DNA TGTGCCATCAGTCCGGATTCCATTGGCTACGAGCAGTACTTC. Its translation: CAISPDSIGYEQYF.

This clone appeared once. The genes are TRBV20-1 and TRBJ2-3, with D perhaps TRBD1 or TRBD2 (5 bases each). This CDR3 contains 10 residues. In germline, CDR1 is DFQATT, CDR2 SNEGSKA (reference sequence). Trimming left V 4 bases short and J 11 bases short, with 10 bases between. Written as DNA, the CDR3 is TGCAGTGCTACCGGGACGGAGCAGTATTTT. Its protein is CSATGTEQYF.

This chain uses TRBV27 with TRBJ1-1, with D perhaps matching TRBD1 (6 bases). From germline, CDR1 is MNHEY and CDR2 SMNVEV (reference sequence). The CDR3 is 15 residues long. The V end was cut by 0 bases, the J end by 1 base, with 9 bases between. The CDR3 nucleotides are TGTGCCAGCAGTTTATCGGGGGGACAGAACACTGAAGCTTTCTTT. This codes for CASSLSGGQNTEAFF.

This clone was detected only a few times. The V gene is TRBV2, the J gene TRBJ2-2; no clear D. CDR3 size: 15 residues. V gave up 0 bases and J gave up 5 bases, with 10 bases separating them. The V gene's germline CDR1 is SNHLY and CDR2 FYNNEI. The CDR3 region has the DNA TGTGCCAGCAGTGAAGCAACACCCTTAACCGGGGAGCTGTTTTTT. Its protein product is CASSEATPLTGELFF.

The CDR3 loop is CAISDIISEGTGAIYGYTF. The CDR3 DNA reads as TGTGCCATCAGTGATATCATTAGTGAGGGAACAGGGGCTATCTATGGCTACACCTTC. The chain couples TRBV10-3 to TRBJ1-2, with 7 bases lining up with TRBD1. The J segment lost 4 bases and the V segment lost 3 bases, leaving 20 bases of the junction unmatched. The CDR3 length is 19 residues. Per the germline V gene, CDR1 is ENHRY and CDR2 is SYGVKD.

The rearrangement links TRBV19 to TRBJ2-3; 10 bases are shared with TRBD2. The junction had 8 bases not matched to a gene; V was cut back by 8 bases and J by 6 bases. The CDR3 consists of 14 residues. The germline CDR1 and CDR2 sequences are LNHDA and SQIVND (reference sequence). The CDR3 loop is CASASTSGTDTQYF. The CDR3 DNA is TGTGCCAGTGCCTCAACTAGCGGGACGGATACGCAGTATTTT.

The chain employs TRBV5-1 and TRBJ1-1; 9 bases are a match to TRBD1. The CDR3 covers 15 residues. CDR1 and CDR2 (germline): SGHRS, YFSETQ. The junction had 7 bases not matched to a gene; V was cut back by 4 bases and J by 3 bases. This CDR3 reads CASSPRGDRDTEAFF. The CDR3 DNA follows: TGCGCCAGCAGCCCTAGGGGGGACAGGGACACTGAAGCTTTCTTT.

This clone was recorded only once. CDR3 sequence reads: CASSDLAGLRYNEQFF. DNA of the CDR3: TGCGCCAGCAGTGATCTAGCGGGGCTGAGGTACAATGAGCAGTTCTTC. The chain recombines TRBV10-1 with TRBJ2-1, with TRBD2 matching over 9 bases. The germline V gene has CDR1 WNHNN and CDR2 SYGVQD (reference sequence). The CDR3 consists of 16 residues. Trimming cost V 3 bases and J 4 bases; bases outside gene matches: 7.

Note on this clone: Other DNA sequences in the same sample also yield this CDR3. The genes are TRBV9 and TRBJ2-1, with D perhaps assigned TRBD1 or TRBD2 (5 bases each). Trimming shortened V by 2 bases and J by 0 bases, and 9 bases separated the two germline ends. In germline, CDR1 is SGDLS, CDR2 YYNGEE. The CDR3 covers 15 residues. CDR3 sequence (DNA): TGTGCCAGCAGCGTGGGGGTCAGCTCCTACAATGAGCAGTTCTTC. Protein sequence: CASSVGVSSYNEQFF.

The V and J genes are TRBV28 and TRBJ2-3; unclear D gene. V was trimmed by 4 bases and J by 0 bases, leaving 11 bases between them. This CDR3 contains 15 residues. CDR1 is MDHEN, CDR2 SYDVKM, per germline. CDR3 coding DNA: TGTGCCAGCAGTTGGGTTACGCCTAGCACAGATACGCAGTATTTT. Amino acid sequence: CASSWVTPSTDTQYF.

In regard to this clone: One end of the junction varies from germline; a read error may be responsible. CDR3 residues: CVSSPPSSTDTQYF. CDR3 in DNA: TGCGTCAGCAGCCCCCCGTCTAGCACAGATACGCAGTATTTT. V and J are TRBV5-1 and TRBJ2-3; D is unresolved. This CDR3 is built from 14 residues. CDR1 SGHRS and CDR2 YFSETQ come from the germline V gene. The full variable domain, with the rest looked up from reference TRBV5-1 and TRBJ2-3, is KAGVTQTPRYLIKTRGQQVTLSCSPISGHRSVSWYQQTPGQGLQFLFEYFSETQRNKGNFPGRFSGRQFSNSRSEMNVSTLELGDSALYLCVSSPPSSTDTQYFGPGTRLTVL.

The chain combines TRBV30 with TRBJ2-1; D is uncertain. The CDR3 loop spans 13 amino acids. Between the trimmed V and J ends, which lost 4 bases and 4 bases, there was a span of 11 bases. Germline V lookup: CDR1 GTSNPN, CDR2 SVGIG (reference sequence). In nucleotides, the CDR3 is TGTGCCTGGAAGGACGGTACTTACAATGAGCAGTTCTTC. Translation: CAWKDGTYNEQFF.

V is TRBV28 and J is TRBJ1-2, with a tentative D call TRBD1 (5 bases). Trimming took off 6 bases at V and 3 bases at J, with 17 bases between the two ends. The CDR3 is made up of 15 amino acids. In germline, CDR1 is MDHEN, CDR2 SYDVKM. CDR3 DNA sequence: TGTGCCAGCAGCACTCCCTGGGGGGGGGACTATGGCTACACCTTC. Translation: CASSTPWGGDYGYTF.

The V gene is TRBV30, the J gene TRBJ2-7; D is possibly TRBD1 (6 bases). The V end was cut by 3 bases, the J end by 8 bases, with 11 bases between. Germline values: CDR1 GTSNPN, CDR2 SVGIG (reference sequence). This CDR3 contains 11 residues. CDR3 sequence (DNA): TGTGCCTGGAGCCAAGGACAGCAGCAGTACTTC. Protein product: CAWSQGQQQYF.

The genes are TRBV10-2 and TRBJ2-3, with 13 bases identical to TRBD2. Germline V gene lookup returns CDR1 WSHSY and CDR2 SAAADI. The junction had 4 bases not matched to a gene; V was cut back by 5 bases and J by 5 bases. This CDR3 has 15 residues. The CDR3 nucleotides are TGCGCCAGCAGTCGGACTAGCGGGAGTGAAGATACGCAGTATTTT. Protein: CASSRTSGSEDTQYF.

This chain uses TRBV18 with TRBJ2-7, with 9 bases lining up with TRBD1. The CDR3 extends over 14 amino acids. From germline, CDR1 is KGHSH and CDR2 LQKENI. J lost 7 bases, V lost 3 bases, and 7 bases had no gene match. As DNA, the CDR3 is TGTGCCAGCTCACCGACGCAGGGACAGGGTGAGCAGTACTTC. Translating it yields CASSPTQGQGEQYF.

V gene TRBV6-1 combines with J gene TRBJ2-2; 10 bases agree with TRBD1. The V gene end was trimmed by 9 bases and the J gene end by 5 bases; junction bases not matched to a gene: 6. CDR3 length: 14 residues. Germline lookup yields CDR1 MNHNS and CDR2 SASEGT. The CDR3 DNA follows: TGTGCCAGTAGACAGGGGGCTTGGACCGGGGAGCTGTTTTTT. Protein: CASRQGAWTGELFF.

The J gene is TRBJ2-7, the V gene TRBV28; 9 positions match TRBD1. Germline V gives CDR1 MDHEN, CDR2 SYDVKM. This CDR3 has 15 residues. V dropped 2 bases and J dropped 8; count of bases not matched to a gene: 10. The CDR3 nucleotides read TGTGCCAGCAGTTTAGAGGGACAGGGCTGGAGTAAGCAGTACTTC. Amino acids: CASSLEGQGWSKQYF.

This clone appeared a single time. This sequence joins TRBV19 and TRBJ1-6; the D is unclear. Germline CDR1 reads LNHDA; CDR2 reads SQIVND (reference sequence). Deletions cut 1 base from V and 3 bases from J, with 4 bases between. The CDR3 runs to 14 residues. The CDR3 DNA reads TGTGCCAGTAGTATAGCCCTCTATAATTCACCCCTCCACTTT. It encodes CASSIALYNSPLHF.

The genes are TRBV18 and TRBJ2-3; TRBD2 matches at 8 bases. V lost 3 bases and J lost 2; bases outside the gene matches: 4. Germline assignment: CDR1 KGHSH and CDR2 LQKENI. This CDR3 region has 15 residues. Here the CDR3 reads CASSPSGVNTDTQYF. The DNA of the CDR3 is TGTGCCAGCTCACCTAGCGGGGTGAACACAGATACGCAGTATTTT.

The chain uses TRBV10-3 and TRBJ2-3, with TRBD1 matching over 7 bases. From germline, CDR1 is ENHRY and CDR2 SYGVKD. V trimming: 3 bases; J trimming: 2 bases; junction bases outside the gene matches: 5. There are 15 residues in the CDR3. The CDR3 region has the DNA TGTGCCATCAGTGATATAGGGGGCGCCACAGATACGCAGTATTTT. It yields the protein CAISDIGGATDTQYF.

V is TRBV11-2 and J is TRBJ2-3; 7 bases are a match to TRBD1. V gave up 3 bases and J gave up 6 bases; unmatched junction bases: 9. The CDR3 runs 15 residues. Germline lookup yields CDR1 SGHAT and CDR2 FQNNGV. CDR3 loop: CASSFRQGQMDTQYF. The CDR3 DNA follows: TGTGCCAGCAGCTTTAGACAGGGTCAGATGGATACGCAGTATTTT.

This clone was picked up one time. The chain has TRBV2 and TRBJ2-1; 8 bases line up with TRBD2. Germline CDR1 SNHLY, CDR2 FYNNEI. V shed 4 bases, J shed 4 bases, and the junction held 12 bases outside the gene matches. The CDR3 loop spans 17 amino acids. The CDR3 region is CASSGLQGGGLYNEQFF. Here the CDR3 DNA reads TGTGCCAGCAGTGGGTTACAGGGCGGGGGGCTGTACAATGAGCAGTTCTTC.

The chain has TRBV19 and TRBJ2-2; possibly TRBD1 for D (6 bases). The CDR3 has 12 amino acids. V shed 7 bases and J shed 7 bases, with 10 bases lying between them. Germline-derived CDR1 and CDR2 are LNHDA and SQIVND (reference sequence). This CDR3 is CASNQDSGELFF. The CDR3 DNA is TGTGCCAGTAACCAGGACAGCGGGGAGCTGTTTTTT.

This chain links TRBV30 with TRBJ2-4; D call uncertain. V lost 3 bases and J 8 bases, leaving 14 bases between the germline ends. Germline loops: CDR1 GTSNPN, CDR2 SVGIG (reference sequence). The CDR3 is made up of 13 amino acids. CDR3 amino acids: CAWSRNGGDIQYF. CDR3 bases: TGTGCCTGGAGCCGTAATGGTGGGGACATTCAGTACTTC. Full variable domain (rest looked up from reference TRBV30 and TRBJ2-4): SQTIHQWPATLVQPVGSPLSLECTVEGTSNPNLYWYRQAAGRGLQLLFYSVGIGQISSEVPQNLSASRPQDRQFILSSKKLLLSDSGFYLCAWSRNGGDIQYFGAGTRLSVL.

The chain couples TRBV7-2 to TRBJ1-5; possibly TRBD1 for D (6 bases). The germline V gene encodes CDR1 SGHTA and CDR2 FQGNSA. This CDR3 spans 15 amino acids. V was clipped by 5 bases and J by 1 base, with 12 bases between them. The CDR3 nucleotides read TGTGCCAGCAGCCCAGAGGGGGTGAGCAATCAGCCCCAGCATTTT. Translating gives CASSPEGVSNQPQHF.

J is TRBJ1-4 and V is TRBV6-1; no firm D call. CDR3 length: 14 amino acids. The V end lost 6 bases, the J end lost 8 bases, and 16 bases lay between the germline ends. From germline, CDR1 is MNHNS and CDR2 SASEGT. The CDR3 bases are TGTGCCAGCAGACGTGTCGGGGTCGGAGAAAAACTGTTTTTT. This translates into CASRRVGVGEKLFF.

This chain connects TRBV10-1 to TRBJ1-1; the match to TRBD1 covers 7 bases. After removal of 6 bases from V and 8 bases from J, the junction contained 15 bases not matched to a gene. The CDR3 extends over 15 amino acids. CDR1 and CDR2 (germline): WNHNN, SYGVQD (reference sequence). The CDR3 is CASRPNRGNDGEAFF. For the CDR3, the DNA is TGCGCCAGCAGGCCTAACAGGGGTAATGATGGGGAAGCTTTCTTT.

J is TRBJ2-7 and V is TRBV5-1, with D unclear. In germline, CDR1 is SGHRS, CDR2 YFSETQ. Deletions cut 4 bases from V and 7 bases from J, with 15 bases between. The CDR3 has 13 amino acids. This CDR3 is CASSRLGLREQYF. CDR3 sequence (DNA): TGCGCCAGCAGCCGACTCGGGCTCCGGGAGCAGTACTTC.

The gene calls are TRBV4-1 and TRBJ2-4; weak D call: TRBD1 (5 bases). The CDR3 has 13 residues. V was trimmed by 0 bases and J by 9 bases, leaving 9 bases between them. Germline CDR1 and CDR2: MGHRA and YSYEKL. This CDR3 is CASSQDTQGIQYF. For the CDR3, the DNA is TGCGCCAGCAGCCAAGATACTCAGGGCATTCAGTACTTC.

V and J are TRBV29-1 and TRBJ2-7; D perhaps matches TRBD1 (6 bases). V was trimmed by 4 bases and J by 3 bases, leaving 19 bases between them. The CDR3 totals 15 residues. Germline CDR1 is SQVTM and CDR2 is ANQGSEA. Here the CDR3 DNA reads TGCAGCGTTGGCGCCTTTTTAACAGGGTTCTACGAGCAGTACTTC. It specifies CSVGAFLTGFYEQYF.